Each of the 30 T cell receptor beta chains below was sequenced from the same sample in a study of blood T cells in healthy people across ages. A second 7 to 11 cycle PCR used barcoded and J-beta primers. Each CDR3 protein is one row after TCRdb ran MiXCR on the 5' RACE reads. The sample carries about 1.4 million distinct CDR3 sequences, 55% to 75% recorded once. The sample was blood. These receptors all stem from a young man in good health.

V gene TRBV6-4 combines with J gene TRBJ2-1; TRBD1 aligns across 9 bases. J was trimmed by 9 bases and V by 4 bases; bases with no gene match: 19. Germline V lookup: CDR1 MRHNA, CDR2 SNTAGT. This CDR3 is 18 amino acids long. The CDR3 DNA reads TGTGCCAGCAGTGCCTTACCACCCGACAGGGGGAGTGGGAGTGAGCAGTTCTTC. This encodes CASSALPPDRGSGSEQFF.

This clonotype appeared many times. The chain couples TRBV29-1 to TRBJ2-7; possible D gene TRBD2, 7 bases. Germline lookup yields CDR1 SQVTM and CDR2 ANQGSEA. The CDR3 contains 14 residues. V gave up 3 bases and J gave up 0 bases, with 12 bases separating them. The CDR3 region has the DNA TGCAGCGTTGAGGGGGGGCCTACCTCCTACGAGCAGTACTTC. This codes for CSVEGGPTSYEQYF.

Concerning this clonotype: Since a much larger clone is just one base distant, this may be a read error. The chain uses TRBV27 and TRBJ2-3; D not resolved. The CDR3 sequence is 14 residues long. Germline CDR1 MNHEY, CDR2 SMNVEV (reference sequence). Trimming pared 2 bases from V and 1 base from J, leaving 7 bases between. The CDR3 DNA follows: TGTGCCAGCAGTTTAGCGTGGCGCACAGATACGCAGTATTTT. It yields the protein CASSLAWRTDTQYF.

The rearrangement uses TRBV11-2 and TRBJ2-7; the D gene is possibly TRBD2 (6 bases). Germline V gives CDR1 SGHAT, CDR2 FQNNGV. Trimming cost V 2 bases and J 5 bases, with 13 bases left between them. The CDR3 runs 14 residues. Here the CDR3 reads CASSLMGGGDEQYF. Written as DNA, the CDR3 is TGTGCCAGCAGCTTAATGGGGGGTGGCGACGAGCAGTACTTC.

The CDR3 loop is CASSSTGYSPLHF. CDR3 nucleotides: TGTGCCAGCAGCTCAACAGGGTACTCACCCCTCCACTTT. The V call is TRBV13, the J call TRBJ1-6; a weak D match, TRBD1 (6 bases). Germline-derived CDR1 and CDR2 are PRHDT and FYEKMQ (reference sequence). This CDR3 is built from 13 residues. V was clipped by 4 bases and J by 10 bases, with 11 bases between them.

The DNA of the CDR3 is TGCGCCAGCAGCCCCCGGACTAGCGGGGCGGGGGTTTACAATGAGCAGTTCTTC. The encoded protein is CASSPRTSGAGVYNEQFF. This chain joins TRBV4-1 and TRBJ2-1, with TRBD2 identical over 12 bases. V was clipped by 4 bases and J by 4 bases; unmatched bases: 11. The CDR3 consists of 18 residues. The germline gives CDR1 MGHRA, CDR2 YSYEKL.

This clonotype has only a few counts. J is TRBJ2-1 and V is TRBV7-9; 8 bases are a match to TRBD2. CDR3 length equals 13 residues. J lost 9 bases, V lost 3 bases, and 4 bases had no gene match. Looked up from germline, CDR1 is SEHNR and CDR2 is FQNEAQ (reference sequence). CDR3 nucleotides: TGTGCCAGCAGCTTTAGCGGGGCTGGTGAGCAGTTCTTC. This codes for CASSFSGAGEQFF. The variable domain in full, completed from reference TRBV7-9 and TRBJ2-1, reads DTGVSQNPRHKITKRGQNVTFRCDPISEHNRLYWYRQTLGQGPEFLTYFQNEAQLEKSRLLSDRFSAERPKGSFSTLEIQRTEQGDSAMYLCASSFSGAGEQFFGPGTRLTVL.

This clonotype was counted between two and nine times. This chain joins TRBV27 and TRBJ2-4; possible D gene TRBD1, 6 bases. The end of the DNA aligns better with TRBJ2-7, so the J call may be wrong. The CDR3 covers 14 residues. CDR1 and CDR2 (germline): MNHEY, SMNVEV (reference sequence). CDR3 in amino acids: CASSPRDIAHEQYF. CDR3 bases: TGTGCCAGCAGTCCCCGGGACATTGCCCACGAGCAGTACTTC.

This clonotype has just a few counts. The chain has TRBV20-1 and TRBJ1-4; perhaps TRBD1 as D (5 bases). The CDR3 length is 15 residues. Germline V gene data show CDR1 as DFQATT and CDR2 as SNEGSKA (reference sequence). The V gene lost 3 bases and the J gene lost 0 bases, with 11 bases spanning the gap. This chain's CDR3 is CSASILDTTNEKLFF. CDR3 nucleotides: TGCAGTGCTAGTATTTTGGACACAACTAATGAAAAACTGTTTTTT.

The genes are TRBV7-6 and TRBJ2-1; 7 bases map to TRBD1. Trimming took 3 bases from V and 1 from J; bases not matched to a gene: 6. Germline V gene sequence: CDR1 SGHVS, CDR2 FNYEAQ. This CDR3 spans 16 amino acids. This CDR3 is CASSFSNRGSYNEQFF. CDR3 nucleotide sequence: TGTGCCAGCAGCTTCTCGAACAGGGGTTCCTACAATGAGCAGTTCTTC.

This chain links TRBV29-1 with TRBJ2-5; the D call may be TRBD1 or TRBD2 (6 bases each). Germline V gene sequence: CDR1 SQVTM, CDR2 ANQGSEA. This CDR3 is 17 amino acids long. V was pared by 2 bases and J by 5 bases, with 24 bases between. As DNA, the CDR3 is TGCAGCGTTGAATGGGGGGACAAGACAATGGGGTGGGAGACCCAGTACTTC. Residues: CSVEWGDKTMGWETQYF.

The rearrangement links TRBV14 to TRBJ2-7; 7 positions match TRBD2. Germline loops: CDR1 SGHDN, CDR2 FVKESK. Unmatched junction bases numbered 4, after V lost 2 bases and J lost 6 bases. This CDR3 has 13 amino acids. The CDR3 region is CASSQRQRGEQYF. The CDR3 DNA is TGTGCCAGCAGCCAAAGACAGCGGGGCGAGCAGTACTTC.

The rearrangement links TRBV20-1 to TRBJ2-7, with 11 positions matching TRBD2. The ends lost 5 bases at V and 6 bases at J; junction bases unmatched: 9. Germline V gene data show CDR1 as DFQATT and CDR2 as SNEGSKA (reference sequence). The CDR3 runs 14 residues. Written as DNA, the CDR3 is TGCAGTGCTTTACGGACTAGCGGGCCTACCGAGCAGTACTTC. As protein: CSALRTSGPTEQYF.

This clonotype was detected once. The chain carries TRBV12-3 or TRBV12-4 and TRBJ1-1, with D hard to call. V gave up 7 bases and J gave up 4 bases, with 19 bases separating them. The CDR3 loop spans 15 amino acids. The CDR3 DNA follows: TGTGCCAGCATTCCGTCCGGAAGCCTCCTCACTGAAGCTTTCTTT. It specifies CASIPSGSLLTEAFF.

The chain has TRBV7-9 and TRBJ2-7; 9 positions agree with TRBD1. With V trimmed by 7 bases and J by 3 bases, 13 bases remained unmatched. The V gene's germline CDR1 is SEHNR and CDR2 FQNEAQ (reference sequence). The CDR3 is 16 residues long. The CDR3 bases are TGTGCCAGCACCGAAACTCGGGGGACAGGGATCTACGAGCAGTACTTC. Translation gives CASTETRGTGIYEQYF.

The chain links TRBV6-2 or TRBV6-3 to TRBJ2-7, with TRBD2 identical over 11 bases. The V gene's germline CDR1 is MNHEY and CDR2 SVGEGT. V lost 6 bases, J lost 7 bases, and 11 bases stayed unmatched. The CDR3 is made up of 15 amino acids. CDR3 bases: TGTGCCAGCAGCAAGACTAGCGGGGATTACAATGAGCAGTACTTC. It encodes CASSKTSGDYNEQYF.

The genes are TRBV3-1 and TRBJ2-1, with 8 positions matching TRBD2. The CDR3 runs 16 residues. Germline lookup yields CDR1 LGHDT and CDR2 YNNKEL (reference sequence). V shed 1 base and J 7 bases; nucleotides not matched to a gene: 9. CDR3 sequence: CASSQVGLAPENEQFF. The CDR3 DNA sequence: TGTGCCAGCAGCCAAGTTGGACTAGCTCCCGAGAATGAGCAGTTCTTC.

V usage is TRBV3-1 and J usage is TRBJ1-1; tentatively, D is TRBD1 (6 bases). This CDR3 spans 17 amino acids. Germline V gene lookup returns CDR1 LGHDT and CDR2 YNNKEL (reference sequence). The V end lost 0 bases, the J end lost 0 bases, and 14 bases lay between the germline ends. The CDR3 coding sequence is TGTGCCAGCAGCCAAGATTGGACCGGACAGATGAACACTGAAGCTTTCTTT. This codes for CASSQDWTGQMNTEAFF.

V and J are TRBV9 and TRBJ2-3; 8 nucleotides agree with TRBD2. V dropped 0 bases and J dropped 3; count of bases not matched to a gene: 9. Germline V lookup: CDR1 SGDLS, CDR2 YYNGEE. This CDR3 region has 17 residues. The CDR3, as DNA: TGTGCCAGCAGCGTAGGCCCAGCGGGAGTTGGAACAGATACGCAGTATTTT. Its protein is CASSVGPAGVGTDTQYF.

This clonotype has just a few counts. The chain joins TRBV12-3 or TRBV12-4 to TRBJ2-1; TRBD1 is a possible D gene (6 bases). CDR3 length: 17 residues. V was clipped by 4 bases and J by 3 bases, with 19 bases between them. In nucleotides, the CDR3 is TGTGCCAGCAGTTCAATGGTGGGGGCTGCCCTCTACAATGAGCAGTTCTTC. Protein: CASSSMVGAALYNEQFF.

This chain links TRBV12-3 or TRBV12-4 with TRBJ1-2; D is possibly TRBD1 (6 bases). The CDR3 is 14 amino acids. V was pared by 6 bases and J by 8 bases, with 19 bases between. The CDR3 here is CASSPGGLGGGYTF. The DNA of the CDR3 is TGTGCCAGCAGCCCGGGGGGGCTAGGCGGCGGCTACACCTTC.

This clonotype was recorded only once. The V gene is TRBV3-1, the J gene TRBJ2-1, with 7 nucleotides matching TRBD2. CDR1 is LGHDT, CDR2 YNNKEL, per germline (reference sequence). With V trimmed by 2 bases and J by 7 bases, 11 bases remained unmatched. The CDR3 runs to 16 residues. In DNA, the CDR3 is TGTGCCAGCAGCCAACCAAGCGGGAAGGTGGAGAATGAGCAGTTCTTC. As protein: CASSQPSGKVENEQFF.

This chain joins TRBV15 and TRBJ2-4; a weak D match, TRBD2 (7 bases). The J call may be in error: the DNA end matches TRBJ2-7 better. Per the germline V gene, CDR1 is LNHNV and CDR2 is YYDKDF (reference sequence). The CDR3 is made up of 14 amino acids. The CDR3 DNA reads as TGTGCCACCAGCAGACGAACAGGGAGGGGCGAGCAGTACTTC. Its protein product is CATSRRTGRGEQYF.

This chain joins TRBV5-1 and TRBJ2-3; TRBD2 matches 10 bases. This CDR3 comprises 16 residues. Germline V CDR1 and CDR2: SGHRS, YFSETQ. Trimming cost V 1 base and J 5 bases; bases outside gene matches: 7. The CDR3 loop reads CASSLSLAGVIDTQYF. CDR3 nucleotide sequence: TGCGCCAGCAGCTTGTCTCTAGCGGGAGTCATAGATACGCAGTATTTT.

The V gene is TRBV2, the J gene TRBJ2-7; TRBD1 matches 9 bases. This CDR3 has 14 amino acids. The germline gives CDR1 SNHLY, CDR2 FYNNEI. V lost 5 bases to trimming and J lost 3 bases; unmatched junction nucleotides: 5. The CDR3 reads CASSTPGQGYEQYF. The CDR3 nucleotides are TGTGCCAGCAGTACTCCGGGACAGGGCTACGAGCAGTACTTC.

The chain employs TRBV20-1 and TRBJ2-7; perhaps TRBD2 as D (6 bases). V gave up 3 bases and J gave up 6 bases, with 9 bases separating them. This CDR3 has 11 amino acids. CDR1 is DFQATT and CDR2 is SNEGSKA in the germline V gene (reference sequence). Written as DNA, the CDR3 is TGCAGTGCTAGTCCCGGGAGCGAGCAGTACTTC. It codes for CSASPGSEQYF.

The V gene is TRBV7-8, the J gene TRBJ2-1; 8 nucleotides align to TRBD2. With V trimmed by 0 bases and J by 3 bases, 22 bases remained unmatched. This CDR3 spans 22 amino acids. Germline V gene data show CDR1 as SGHVS and CDR2 as FQNEAQ. The CDR3 DNA is TGTGCCAGCAGCTTAGCGCGTCCCGGACTAGCCTATTCGCCAGCTCGCTACAATGAGCAGTTCTTC. Its translation: CASSLARPGLAYSPARYNEQFF.

The chain has TRBV29-1 and TRBJ1-2, with TRBD1 as a possible D gene (5 bases). There are 11 residues in the CDR3. Germline-derived CDR1 and CDR2 are SQVTM and ANQGSEA. The V end was cut by 3 bases, the J end by 7 bases, with 9 bases between. The CDR3 sequence is CSVDREAGYTF. The CDR3 region has the DNA TGCAGCGTTGACAGGGAAGCTGGCTACACCTTC.

The chain recombines TRBV20-1 with TRBJ2-7; TRBD2 might be the D (5 bases). Near its end, the DNA agrees better with TRBJ2-1, so the J call may be wrong. CDR1 and CDR2 from the germline V gene are DFQATT and SNEGSKA (reference sequence). This CDR3 contains 14 residues. The CDR3 spells CSARVAISDNEQFF. The CDR3 region has the DNA TGCAGTGCTAGAGTAGCGATTAGCGACAATGAGCAGTTCTTC.

The V call is TRBV20-1, the J call TRBJ1-2; TRBD1 matches 10 bases. The CDR3 is 16 residues long. The V segment lost 1 base and the J segment 3 bases; nucleotides outside the gene matches: 8. Per germline, CDR1 DFQATT and CDR2 SNEGSKA (reference sequence). CDR3 amino acids: CSARVPGQGSYYGYTF. The CDR3 DNA reads TGCAGTGCTAGAGTCCCGGGACAGGGGAGTTACTATGGCTACACCTTC.